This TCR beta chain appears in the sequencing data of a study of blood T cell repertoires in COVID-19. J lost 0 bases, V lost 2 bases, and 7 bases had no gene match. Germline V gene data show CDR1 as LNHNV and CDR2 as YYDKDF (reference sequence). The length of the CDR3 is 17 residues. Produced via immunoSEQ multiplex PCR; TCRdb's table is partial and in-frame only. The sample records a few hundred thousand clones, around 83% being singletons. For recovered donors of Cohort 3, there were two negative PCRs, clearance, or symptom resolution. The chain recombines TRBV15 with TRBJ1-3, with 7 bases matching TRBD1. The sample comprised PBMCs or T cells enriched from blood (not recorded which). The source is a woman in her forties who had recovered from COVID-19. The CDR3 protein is CATSRITGVLSGNTIYF. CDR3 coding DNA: TGTGCCACCAGCAGAATAACAGGGGTCCTCTCTGGAAACACCATATATTTT.